These 16 T cell receptor beta chains came from one sample sequenced in a study of somatic mutations in cytotoxic T cells in rheumatoid arthritis. Profiled with immunoSEQ multiplex PCR; TCRdb holds only in-frame clones, not every one. The data show thousands of clones, roughly 73% seen once. The sequenced sample consisted of CD8+ T cells sorted from blood. These receptors came from an adult with rheumatoid arthritis.

The J gene is TRBJ2-1, the V gene TRBV9; D possibly corresponds to TRBD2 (6 bases). Trimming took off 4 bases at V and 6 bases at J, with 11 bases between the two ends. Germline V CDR1 and CDR2: SGDLS, YYNGEE. CDR3 size: 13 residues. CDR3 region: CASSPRDRNEQFF. In DNA form, the CDR3 reads TGTGCCAGCAGCCCGCGGGACCGCAATGAGCAGTTCTTC. The full variable domain, completed using reference TRBV9 and TRBJ2-1, is DSGVTQTPKHLITATGQRVTLRCSPRSGDLSVYWYQQSLDQGLQFLIQYYNGEERAKGNILERFSAQQFPDLHSELNLSSLELGDSALYFCASSPRDRNEQFFGPGTRLTVL.

The CDR3 loop is CASSPILASLRTDTQYF. CDR3 DNA: TGTGCCAGCAGTCCCATACTAGCGAGCCTTCGCACAGATACGCAGTATTTT. The chain links TRBV27 to TRBJ2-3; 7 bases fit TRBD2. There are 17 residues in the CDR3. The trim removed 5 bases at V and 1 base at J, leaving 12 bases unmatched. The V gene's germline CDR1 is MNHEY and CDR2 SMNVEV (reference sequence).

The chain has TRBV7-3 and TRBJ1-1; 7 bases are a match to TRBD1. Germline CDR1 is SGHTA and CDR2 is FQGTGA. Trimming took 5 bases from V and 5 from J; bases not matched to a gene: 11. The CDR3 is made up of 15 amino acids. CDR3 in DNA: TGTGCCAGCAGCCCTCAGGGGGGGCAATATACTGAAGCTTTCTTT. Translated: CASSPQGGQYTEAFF.

This sequence joins TRBV7-2 and TRBJ1-2; TRBD1 matches at 8 bases. The J segment lost 2 bases and the V segment lost 2 bases, leaving 4 bases of the junction unmatched. Germline V gene lookup returns CDR1 SGHTA and CDR2 FQGNSA. This CDR3 is built from 15 residues. CDR3 nucleotides: TGTGCCAGCAGCTTACTCCAGGGGGCAAACTATGGCTACACCTTC. Its protein is CASSLLQGANYGYTF.

This clone was picked up a small number of times. The chain employs TRBV19 and TRBJ1-1; D is undetermined. Trimming took 5 bases from V and 3 from J, leaving 13 bases between them. Germline assignment: CDR1 LNHDA and CDR2 SQIVND (reference sequence). This CDR3 comprises 14 residues. The chain's CDR3 is CASSPDILDTEAFF. For the CDR3, the DNA is TGTGCCAGTAGTCCAGACATCCTTGACACTGAAGCTTTCTTT.

This CDR3 reads CASTPLWNSPLHF. CDR3 bases: TGTGCCAGCACCCCGCTTTGGAATTCACCCCTCCACTTT. The chain links TRBV6-1 to TRBJ1-6, with no clear D. CDR1 is MNHNS and CDR2 is SASEGT in the germline V gene. The CDR3 is made up of 13 amino acids. The germline V and J ends were trimmed by 7 bases and 7 bases, with 11 bases remaining between them.

The rearrangement joins TRBV27 to TRBJ1-2; D remains ambiguous. Germline values: CDR1 MNHEY, CDR2 SMNVEV (reference sequence). The V gene lost 0 bases and the J gene lost 4 bases, with 12 bases spanning the gap. The length of the CDR3 is 15 residues. Here the CDR3 reads CASSLSMVSIYGYTF. CDR3 sequence (DNA): TGTGCCAGCAGTTTATCGATGGTCTCAATCTATGGCTACACCTTC.

The CDR3 region is CASSPGTSGVTDTQYF. The CDR3 DNA follows: TGCGCCAGCAGTCCCGGGACTAGCGGGGTCACAGATACGCAGTATTTT. The chain couples TRBV5-1 to TRBJ2-3; 13 bases map to TRBD2. V dropped 5 bases and J dropped 2; count of bases not matched to a gene: 5. CDR1 is SGHRS, CDR2 YFSETQ, per germline. CDR3 length: 16 residues.

This clone appeared a few times. This chain connects TRBV25-1 to TRBJ1-1, with 7 bases matching TRBD1. J lost 3 bases, V lost 4 bases, and 8 bases had no gene match. The germline V gene encodes CDR1 MGHDK and CDR2 SYGVNS. The CDR3 has 15 amino acids. CDR3 nucleotides: TGTGCCAGCAGTGGATTACAGGGGATATACACTGAAGCTTTCTTT. Protein: CASSGLQGIYTEAFF.

The chain is built from TRBV9 and TRBJ2-7; 9 positions agree with TRBD1. The V gene's germline CDR1 is SGDLS and CDR2 YYNGEE. V was pared by 3 bases and J by 0 bases, with 4 bases of the junction left unmatched. There are 15 residues in the CDR3. The CDR3 reads CASSAGTGSSYEQYF. CDR3 coding DNA: TGTGCCAGCAGCGCCGGGACAGGGTCCTCCTACGAGCAGTACTTC. Looking up the rest from reference TRBV9 and TRBJ2-7 gives the full variable domain: DSGVTQTPKHLITATGQRVTLRCSPRSGDLSVYWYQQSLDQGLQFLIQYYNGEERAKGNILERFSAQQFPDLHSELNLSSLELGDSALYFCASSAGTGSSYEQYFGPGTRLTVT.

V and J are TRBV28 and TRBJ1-5; TRBD1 aligns across 8 bases. There are 16 residues in the CDR3. The germline V gene encodes CDR1 MDHEN and CDR2 SYDVKM. V shed 7 bases and J 2 bases; nucleotides not matched to a gene: 10. The CDR3 nucleotides are TGTGCCAGCACCAAAAACAGGGGGAAAGGCAATCAGCCCCAGCATTTT. Its translation is CASTKNRGKGNQPQHF.

This clone was counted a few times. The V gene is TRBV29-1, the J gene TRBJ1-1, with D perhaps TRBD1 (6 bases). Germline loops: CDR1 SQVTM, CDR2 ANQGSEA. Trimming removed 6 bases from V and 4 bases from J, with 15 bases in between. The CDR3 spans 13 residues. CDR3 in amino acids: CSVEQGFGTEAFF. Here the CDR3 DNA reads TGCAGCGTAGAACAGGGATTCGGCACTGAAGCTTTCTTT.

The CDR3 region is CASSLSPTEAFF. The CDR3 DNA reads TGTGCCAGCAGCTTGAGCCCCACTGAAGCTTTCTTT. V usage is TRBV5-8 and J usage is TRBJ1-1; no clear D. CDR3 length equals 12 residues. Germline V lookup: CDR1 SGHTS, CDR2 YDEGEE. V lost 1 base to trimming and J lost 4 bases, with 5 bases between them. Full variable domain (missing parts from reference TRBV5-8 and TRBJ1-1): EAGVTQSPTHLIKTRGQQATLRCSPISGHTSVYWYQQALGLGLQFLLWYDEGEERNRGNFPPRFSGRQFPNYSSELNVNALELEDSALYLCASSLSPTEAFFGQGTRLTVV.

The rearrangement joins TRBV9 to TRBJ2-1; D is uncertain. Germline CDR1 SGDLS, CDR2 YYNGEE. This CDR3 has 15 amino acids. V lost 0 bases to trimming and J lost 2 bases, with 9 bases between them. CDR3 bases: TGTGCCAGCAGCGTAGTGACCAACCCCTACAATGAGCAGTTCTTC. This sequence encodes CASSVVTNPYNEQFF.

This chain links TRBV18 with TRBJ2-4; 10 bases align to TRBD1. CDR1 is KGHSH, CDR2 LQKENI, per germline. This CDR3 spans 19 amino acids. Trimming at V came to 3 bases and at J to 1 base, leaving 12 bases not matched to a gene. The CDR3 DNA is TGTGCCAGCTCACCCCGTGGGACAGGGGTCGCGTGGGCCAAAAACATTCAGTACTTC. It specifies CASSPRGTGVAWAKNIQYF.

V usage is TRBV5-4 and J usage is TRBJ1-5; D not certain. V lost 0 bases and J lost 1, with 5 bases in between. Germline V gives CDR1 SGHNT, CDR2 YYREEE (reference sequence). CDR3 length: 14 amino acids. The CDR3 coding sequence is TGTGCCAGCAGCTTGGACAGAAGCAATCAGCCCCAGCATTTT. It specifies CASSLDRSNQPQHF. The full variable domain, completed using reference TRBV5-4 and TRBJ1-5, is ETGVTQSPTHLIKTRGQQVTLRCSSQSGHNTVSWYQQALGQGPQFIFQYYREEENGRGNFPPRFSGLQFPNYSSELNVNALELDDSALYLCASSLDRSNQPQHFGDGTRLSIL.